This TCR beta chain was documented in a study of beta chain features in type 1 diabetes. The wider study: There was similarity between patients and healthy donors in age, gender and cell yields.

Sequencing targeted expressed TCRB transcripts, as all isolated RNA had been reverse transcribed. The assay was immunoSEQ multiplex PCR, and TCRdb's table has in-frame clones only and misses some. The table has 400,000 to 550,000 clones, approximately 10% seen once; the top ten hold 0.04% to 0.05%. The sample holds a few counts of this clone. The antigen is unknown. General study results and limits: Reduced insertions and increased deletions marked VDJ junctions in type 1 diabetes patients.

This receptor was obtained from a woman in her late teens or twenties in good health. The source material was naive CD4+ T cells from blood.

The CDR3 protein is CAWGPGRVVVTEAFF. The CDR3 DNA reads TGTGCCTGGGGACCCGGGAGGGTTGTGGTCACTGAAGCTTTCTTT. The genes are TRBV30 and TRBJ1-1; D not resolved. Trimming left V 5 bases short and J 4 bases short, with 20 bases between. This CDR3 region has 15 residues. CDR1 and CDR2 (germline): GTSNPN, SVGIG (reference sequence).